The sequence of this T cell receptor (beta chain) was determined in a study of neurological immune-mediated disorders. This clonotype was counted at least ten times. Germline V gene data show CDR1 as SQVTM and CDR2 as ANQGSEA. Trimming cost V 6 bases and J 7 bases, with 12 bases left between them. The CDR3 is 11 amino acids. The cDNA was generated through 5'RACE incorporating 10-nucleotide random UMIs. TCRdb itself ran the 5' RACE reads through MiXCR, one entry per CDR3 protein. The table lists about 62,000 distinct CDR3 sequences, more than 4% of them singletons. The TCR was taken from a woman between 45 and 65 years old with multiple sclerosis. The sequenced material came from PBMCs. This chain uses TRBV29-1 with TRBJ2-5; possible D gene TRBD2, 5 bases. CDR3 sequence reads: CSVVLGGTQYF. The CDR3 coding sequence is TGCAGCGTCGTCCTCGGAGGGACCCAGTACTTC. The full variable domain, its missing parts supplied by reference TRBV29-1 and TRBJ2-5, is SAVISQKPSRDICQRGTSLTIQCQVDSQVTMMFWYRQQPGQSLTLIATANQGSEATYESGFVIDKFPISRPNLTFSTLTVSNMSPEDSSIYLCSVVLGGTQYFGPGTRLLVL.